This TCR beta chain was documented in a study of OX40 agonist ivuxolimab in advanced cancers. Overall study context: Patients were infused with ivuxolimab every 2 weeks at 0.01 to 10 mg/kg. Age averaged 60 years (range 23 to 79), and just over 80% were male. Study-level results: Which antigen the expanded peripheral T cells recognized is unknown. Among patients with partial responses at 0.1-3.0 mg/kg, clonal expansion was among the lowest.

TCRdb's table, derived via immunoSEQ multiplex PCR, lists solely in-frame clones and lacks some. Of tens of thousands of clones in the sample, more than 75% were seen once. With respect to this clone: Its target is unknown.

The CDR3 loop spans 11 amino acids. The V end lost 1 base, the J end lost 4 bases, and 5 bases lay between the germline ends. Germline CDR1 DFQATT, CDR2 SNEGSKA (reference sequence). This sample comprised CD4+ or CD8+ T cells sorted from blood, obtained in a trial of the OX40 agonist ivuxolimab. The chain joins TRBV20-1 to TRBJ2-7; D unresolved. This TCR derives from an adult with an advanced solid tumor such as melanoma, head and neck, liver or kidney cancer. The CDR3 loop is CSARVNYEQYF. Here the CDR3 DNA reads TGCAGTGCTAGAGTGAATTACGAGCAGTACTTC.